This TCR beta chain was obtained from a study of T cells after yellow fever vaccination. General observations from the study: Once the booster was given, most primary-vaccination clones reappeared, at roughly 96% for CD4 and roughly 91% for CD8.

Trimming took 8 bases from V and 6 from J, leaving 17 bases between them. CDR3 length equals 13 residues. From germline, CDR1 is PRHDT and CDR2 FYEKMQ (reference sequence). This clonotype occurred many times. The antigen remains undetermined. Generation of TCR cDNA used 5'RACE template switching (which added a universal primer site and UMIs). TCRdb reprocessed the 5' RACE reads with MiXCR, giving one entry per CDR3 protein. This table holds about 250,000 distinct CDR3 sequences, about 3.9% found once. This sequence joins TRBV13 and TRBJ2-7; the D is unclear. The receptor was derived from a man younger than 30 who received the YFV17D yellow fever vaccine. The input for sequencing was PBMCs, taken 15 days after the yellow fever booster vaccination. CDR3: CASHTVGMSEQYF. CDR3 bases: TGTGCCAGCCATACGGTAGGGATGAGCGAGCAGTACTTC.